This paragraph reports one T cell receptor (beta chain). Antigen specificity is unknown. Primers included in the PCR were 60 Vbeta and 13 Jbeta primers. Here immunoSEQ multiplex PCR was the method, and the copy in TCRdb shows in-frame clones only, minus some. This table holds around 190,000 clones, approximately 80% found once. The data stem from a study of cytomegalovirus exposure and HLA in healthy donors. Study-level points and caveats: Indistinguishable V segments, including TRBV6-2 and TRBV6-3, were excluded. Later analysis identified about 15,000 TCR beta sequences associated with HLA alleles, using a false discovery rate threshold of 0.05.

The germline V gene has CDR1 LGHNA and CDR2 YSLEER. The CDR3 runs to 17 residues. J lost 3 bases, V lost 4 bases, and 4 bases had no gene match. This sequence originates from a woman in her thirties in good health and CMV-seropositive. The sequenced sample was PBMCs. The chain carries TRBV4-3 and TRBJ2-1; TRBD2 agrees at 15 bases. DNA for the CDR3: TGCGCCAGCAGCCTGTCGGGACTAGCGGGAGGCTACAATGAGCAGTTCTTC. Translating gives CASSLSGLAGGYNEQFF.